The 19 T cell receptor beta chains below were found in one sample sequenced in a study of OX40 agonist ivuxolimab in advanced cancers. The table came from immunoSEQ multiplex PCR; TCRdb's copy has only in-frame clones and leaves some out. The sample contains 25,000 to 40,000 clones, roughly 83% of which appear only once. The material sequenced was CD4+ or CD8+ T cells sorted from blood, taken in a trial of the OX40 agonist ivuxolimab. Receptors originate from an adult with an advanced solid tumor such as melanoma, head and neck, liver or kidney cancer.

The chain employs TRBV7-2 and TRBJ1-2; tentative D call: TRBD1 (6 bases). Per the germline V gene, CDR1 is SGHTA and CDR2 is FQGNSA. With 3 bases removed from V and 2 bases from J, the gap between germline ends came to 10 bases. The CDR3 is 14 amino acids. The CDR3 protein is CASSFRTANYGYTF. CDR3 coding DNA: TGTGCCAGCAGCTTTCGGACAGCAAACTATGGCTACACCTTC.

The rearrangement uses TRBV5-6 and TRBJ2-7; D is ambiguous. The V gene's germline CDR1 is SGHDT and CDR2 YYEEEE. The length of the CDR3 is 13 residues. V was trimmed by 2 bases and J by 2 bases, leaving 8 bases between them. The CDR3 region has the DNA TGTGCCAGCAGCTTTTCTACTCCCTACGAGCAGTACTTC. Translated, it gives CASSFSTPYEQYF.

There are a few counts of this clone. This chain links TRBV30 with TRBJ2-7; 7 bases map to TRBD1. From germline, CDR1 is GTSNPN and CDR2 SVGIG (reference sequence). With V trimmed by 1 base and J by 5 bases, 5 bases remained unmatched. This CDR3 contains 13 residues. The CDR3 sequence: CAWSGQGDDEQYF. The CDR3 nucleotides are TGTGCCTGGAGTGGGCAGGGGGACGACGAGCAGTACTTC. Supplemented by reference TRBV30 and TRBJ2-7, the full variable domain reads SQTIHQWPATLVQPVGSPLSLECTVEGTSNPNLYWYRQAAGRGLQLLFYSVGIGQISSEVPQNLSASRPQDRQFILSSKKLLLSDSGFYLCAWSGQGDDEQYFGPGTRLTVT.

The chain carries TRBV4-2 and TRBJ1-4, with 8 bases lining up with TRBD1. The CDR3 covers 13 residues. The ends lost 6 bases at V and 4 bases at J; junction bases unmatched: 1. The germline V gene has CDR1 LGHNA and CDR2 YNFKEQ. The CDR3 DNA reads TGTGCCAGCAGGGACAGGGATAATGAAAAACTGTTTTTT. This translates into CASRDRDNEKLFF.

The chain recombines TRBV30 with TRBJ2-7, with no clear D. Germline V CDR1 and CDR2: GTSNPN, SVGIG (reference sequence). The CDR3 length is 11 residues. V shed 2 bases and J shed 7 bases, with 9 bases lying between them. The CDR3 DNA reads as TGTGCCTGGAGTAACCCTAGGGAGCAGTACTTC. The encoded protein is CAWSNPREQYF.

The CDR3 sequence is CASSSQLAGGSEQYF. In DNA form, the CDR3 reads TGTGCCAGCAGTTCCCAACTAGCGGGAGGAAGCGAGCAGTACTTC. V gene TRBV6-6 combines with J gene TRBJ2-7; 12 bases fit TRBD2. Germline CDR1 MNHNY, CDR2 SVGAGI (reference sequence). The J segment lost 6 bases and the V segment lost 4 bases, leaving 7 bases of the junction unmatched. The CDR3 has 15 residues.

This clone was detected once. The chain has TRBV2 and TRBJ2-2, with 8 bases that match TRBD2. After removal of 2 bases from V and 8 bases from J, the junction contained 7 bases not matched to a gene. The CDR3 has 15 residues. The germline CDR1 and CDR2 sequences are SNHLY and FYNNEI. The CDR3 reads CASSEKSGSAGELFF. CDR3 DNA sequence: TGTGCCAGCAGTGAAAAGAGCGGGAGCGCAGGGGAGCTGTTTTTT.

This clone was counted a single time. The V and J genes are TRBV7-3 and TRBJ2-7, with a weak D call TRBD2 (7 bases). Trimming took off 1 base at V and 2 bases at J, with 9 bases between the two ends. The CDR3 spans 14 residues. CDR1 and CDR2 from the germline V gene are SGHTA and FQGTGA. CDR3 sequence reads: CASSLIGGAYEQYF. CDR3 DNA: TGTGCCAGCAGCTTAATAGGGGGGGCCTACGAGCAGTACTTC.

The V call is TRBV10-3, the J call TRBJ1-3, with TRBD1 identical over 8 bases. The CDR3 totals 14 residues. The germline gives CDR1 ENHRY, CDR2 SYGVKD. V gave up 6 bases and J gave up 4 bases; unmatched junction bases: 5. CDR3: CAIRSTGEGNTIYF. In nucleotides, the CDR3 is TGTGCCATCAGGTCGACAGGGGAGGGAAACACCATATATTTT.

The chain uses TRBV5-5 and TRBJ2-1; weak D call: TRBD1 (5 bases). Germline V gives CDR1 SGHKS, CDR2 YYEKEE (reference sequence). Trimming pared 2 bases from V and 7 bases from J, leaving 28 bases between. This CDR3 contains 19 residues. As DNA, the CDR3 is TGTGCCAGCAGCTTAAAATCCCCCACAGGACATCCCCTGGTGAATGAGCAGTTCTTC. Its translation: CASSLKSPTGHPLVNEQFF. Drawing the rest from reference TRBV5-5 and TRBJ2-1, the complete variable domain is DAGVTQSPTHLIKTRGQQVTLRCSPISGHKSVSWYQQVLGQGPQFIFQYYEKEERGRGNFPDRFSARQFPNYSSELNVNALLLGDSALYLCASSLKSPTGHPLVNEQFFGPGTRLTVL.

V gene TRBV13 combines with J gene TRBJ2-2; possibly TRBD1 or TRBD2 for D (5 bases each). V gave up 5 bases and J gave up 7 bases, with 14 bases separating them. The CDR3 totals 14 residues. Looked up from germline, CDR1 is PRHDT and CDR2 is FYEKMQ (reference sequence). For the CDR3, the DNA is TGTGCCAGCAGCCCCTTGGGGGAAGTCGGGGAGCTGTTTTTT. Protein sequence: CASSPLGEVGELFF.

The CDR3, as DNA: TGTGCCAGCAGTTTATCAAGAGGGGATAATTCACCCCTCCACTTT. It yields the protein CASSLSRGDNSPLHF. This chain uses TRBV27 with TRBJ1-6; a possible D gene is TRBD1 (5 bases). V dropped 0 bases and J dropped 5 bases, with 8 bases sitting between them. The CDR3 runs to 15 residues. CDR1 is MNHEY, CDR2 SMNVEV, per germline (reference sequence).

The J gene is TRBJ1-4, the V gene TRBV11-2; D is possibly TRBD1 (5 bases). The CDR3 is made up of 16 amino acids. The germline gives CDR1 SGHAT, CDR2 FQNNGV. V was clipped by 0 bases and J by 7 bases, with 15 bases between them. The CDR3 region is CASSLDEGNPLEKLFF. CDR3 sequence (DNA): TGTGCCAGCAGCTTAGATGAGGGGAATCCTCTTGAAAAACTGTTTTTT.

The chain is built from TRBV13 and TRBJ2-5, with 8 positions matching TRBD1. CDR1 is PRHDT and CDR2 is FYEKMQ in the germline V gene (reference sequence). With 5 bases clipped from V and 11 bases from J, the junction kept 13 bases outside the gene matches. The CDR3 runs to 14 residues. The CDR3 spells CASSGRTGQEEQYF. The CDR3 DNA follows: TGTGCCAGCAGCGGACGGACAGGGCAGGAAGAGCAGTACTTC.

The chain links TRBV29-1 to TRBJ2-7; D ambiguous. The CDR3 contains 12 residues. Trimming cost V 0 bases and J 6 bases, with 9 bases left between them. Germline loops: CDR1 SQVTM, CDR2 ANQGSEA. The CDR3 spells CSVEDLATEQYF. CDR3 in DNA: TGCAGCGTTGAAGATCTGGCCACCGAGCAGTACTTC.

The chain employs TRBV27 and TRBJ2-7, with 10 bases lining up with TRBD2. J was trimmed by 3 bases and V by 0 bases; bases with no gene match: 20. This CDR3 region has 21 residues. Per the germline V gene, CDR1 is MNHEY and CDR2 is SMNVEV (reference sequence). CDR3 region: CASSLSYSAGAGGGKIYEQYF. The CDR3 DNA reads as TGTGCCAGCAGTTTATCGTATTCGGCTGGAGCGGGAGGGGGGAAAATCTACGAGCAGTACTTC.

The rearrangement links TRBV4-2 to TRBJ1-1; TRBD1 is a possible D gene (5 bases). The CDR3 loop spans 15 amino acids. The germline V gene encodes CDR1 LGHNA and CDR2 YNFKEQ. V shed 1 base and J shed 0 bases, with 9 bases lying between them. Here the CDR3 DNA reads TGTGCCAGCAGCCAAGGGGCAGGGCTGAACACTGAAGCTTTCTTT. Its protein product is CASSQGAGLNTEAFF.

This clone was seen just once. This chain uses TRBV27 with TRBJ2-7, with 12 positions matching TRBD2. The CDR3 consists of 14 residues. Germline-derived CDR1 and CDR2 are MNHEY and SMNVEV (reference sequence). Unmatched junction bases numbered 2, after V lost 5 bases and J lost 3 bases. The CDR3 protein is CASSRTSGNYEQYF. The DNA for the CDR3 is TGTGCCAGCAGTAGGACTAGCGGGAACTACGAGCAGTACTTC.

The chain couples TRBV28 to TRBJ2-2, with D possibly matching TRBD2 (6 bases). From germline, CDR1 is MDHEN and CDR2 SYDVKM. The CDR3 covers 11 residues. V shed 7 bases and J shed 9 bases, with 9 bases lying between them. The DNA of the CDR3 is TGTGCCAGCAATCGGGAGCGGGAGCTGTTTTTT. It codes for CASNRERELFF. The whole variable domain, filled in from reference TRBV28 and TRBJ2-2, reads DVKVTQSSRYLVKRTGEKVFLECVQDMDHENMFWYRQDPGLGLRLIYFSYDVKMKEKGDIPEGYSVSREKKERFSLILESASTNQTSMYLCASNRERELFFGEGSRLTVL.